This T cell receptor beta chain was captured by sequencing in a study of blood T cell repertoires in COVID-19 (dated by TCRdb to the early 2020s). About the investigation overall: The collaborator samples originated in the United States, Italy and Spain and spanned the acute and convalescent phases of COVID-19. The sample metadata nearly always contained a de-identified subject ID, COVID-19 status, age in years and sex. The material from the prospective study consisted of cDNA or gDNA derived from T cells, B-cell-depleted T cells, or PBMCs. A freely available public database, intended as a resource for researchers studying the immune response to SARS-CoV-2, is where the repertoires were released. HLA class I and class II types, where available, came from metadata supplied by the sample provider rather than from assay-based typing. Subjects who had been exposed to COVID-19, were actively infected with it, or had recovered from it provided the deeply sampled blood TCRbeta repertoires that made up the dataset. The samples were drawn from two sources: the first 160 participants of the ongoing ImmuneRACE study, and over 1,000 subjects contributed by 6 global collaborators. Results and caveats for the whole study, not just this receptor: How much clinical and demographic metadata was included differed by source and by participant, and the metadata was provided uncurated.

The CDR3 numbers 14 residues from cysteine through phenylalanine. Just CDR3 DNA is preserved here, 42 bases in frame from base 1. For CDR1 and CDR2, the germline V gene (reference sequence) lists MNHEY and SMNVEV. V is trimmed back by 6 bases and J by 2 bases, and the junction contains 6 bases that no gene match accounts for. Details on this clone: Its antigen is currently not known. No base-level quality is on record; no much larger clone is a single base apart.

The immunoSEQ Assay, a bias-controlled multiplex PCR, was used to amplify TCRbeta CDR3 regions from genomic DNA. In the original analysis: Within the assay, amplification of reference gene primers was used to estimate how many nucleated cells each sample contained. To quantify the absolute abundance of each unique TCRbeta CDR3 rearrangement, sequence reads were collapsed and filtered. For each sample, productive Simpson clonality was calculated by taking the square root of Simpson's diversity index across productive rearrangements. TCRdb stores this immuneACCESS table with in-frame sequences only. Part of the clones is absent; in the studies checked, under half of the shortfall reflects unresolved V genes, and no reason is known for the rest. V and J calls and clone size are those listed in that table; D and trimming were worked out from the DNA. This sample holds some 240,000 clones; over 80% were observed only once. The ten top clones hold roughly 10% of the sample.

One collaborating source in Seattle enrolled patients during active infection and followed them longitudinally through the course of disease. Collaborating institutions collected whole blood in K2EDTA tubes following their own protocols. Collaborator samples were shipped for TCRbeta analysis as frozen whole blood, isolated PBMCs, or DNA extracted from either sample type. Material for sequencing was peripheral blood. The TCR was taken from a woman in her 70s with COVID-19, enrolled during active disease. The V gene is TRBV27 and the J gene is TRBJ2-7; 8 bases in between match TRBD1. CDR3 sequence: CASRAGGLTYEQYF. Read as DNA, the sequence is TGTGCCAGCAGAGCAGGGGGCCTAACCTACGAGCAGTACTTC.